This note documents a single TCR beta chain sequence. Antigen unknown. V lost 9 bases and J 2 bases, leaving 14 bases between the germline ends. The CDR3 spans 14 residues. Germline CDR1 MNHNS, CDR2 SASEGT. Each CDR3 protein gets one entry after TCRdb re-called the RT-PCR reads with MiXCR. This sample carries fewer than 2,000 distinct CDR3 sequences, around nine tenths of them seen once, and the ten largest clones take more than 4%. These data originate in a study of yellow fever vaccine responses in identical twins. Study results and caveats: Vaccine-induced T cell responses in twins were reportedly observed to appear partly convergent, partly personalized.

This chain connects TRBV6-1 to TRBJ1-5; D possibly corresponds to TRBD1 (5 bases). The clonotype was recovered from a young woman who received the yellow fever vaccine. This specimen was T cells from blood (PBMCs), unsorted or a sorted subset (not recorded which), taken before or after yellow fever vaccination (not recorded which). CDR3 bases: TGTGCCAGTAGCCAGGGTGGCGGCAATCAGCCCCAGCATTTT. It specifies CASSQGGGNQPQHF.